This T cell receptor (beta chain) was documented in a study of cytomegalovirus exposure and HLA in healthy donors (dated by TCRdb to 2016 to 2017). For context, the study as a whole: An earlier analysis of approximately 600 of the donors reported 250 to 350 Gb of sequence data and roughly 100 million unique TCR beta sequences from 150 million to 200 million T cells. An early release that covered fewer than 750 HLA-typed donors contained 250 to 350 gigabases of sequencing data and tens of millions of unique TCR sequences. Among the approximately 400 genotyped donors, approximately 77% belonged to the genetic ancestry cluster associated with self-reported Caucasian donors. The aim of the study was to test whether cataloging public T cell receptors could identify signatures of past pathogen exposure. The study profiled the T cell repertoires of under 700 subjects by immunosequencing and related them to cytomegalovirus serostatus. Along with the roughly 610-subject first cohort, a separate validation cohort of approximately 110 different subjects was used. High-throughput TCR immunosequencing, statistical association of individual TCRs with disease status, and machine learning were combined to predict cytomegalovirus infection status. To study patterns of TCR occurrence, a later analysis re-analyzed previously published TCR beta repertoires from around 660 donors and added high-resolution HLA genotyping. In the later analysis, no new phenotypic data were used to find candidate immune exposures; instead, reliance was placed on TCR beta sequences and their occurrence across donors. In an earlier analysis of about 590 of the donors, high-throughput TCR beta sequencing was used to judge whether each TCR beta V gene segment behaved as functional or pseudogenic. Alongside the repertoire data, information on donor age, sex, ethnicity and CMV serostatus was compiled. In a later genetic analysis, genome-wide SNP genotypes for about 60% of the 666 donors were used, and that subset was treated as a discovery cohort. All discovery cohort repertoires had been generated using a single sequencing platform. Both class I and class II loci were covered by HLA typing, at four-digit resolution. The number of donors typed differed by locus, with about 629-640 for A, B, C, DRB1 and DQB1, roughly 550 for DQA1, 606 for DPA1, and 472 for DPB1. Because of strong linkage in the cohort, 4 to 6 DR-DQ haplotypes were treated as single units for association and clustering. On average, roughly 250,000 unique TCR beta nucleotide sequences were sequenced per donor among 350 to 400 genotyped donors of the cohort, with roughly 18% of those sequences being non-productive. Summary of the overall study and its limitations: A later analysis found that HLA-associated TCR beta chains were more clonally expanded and had lower generation probabilities than equally common non-associated chains. The classifier was reported to diagnose cytomegalovirus status with high specificity and sensitivity in both the original cohort and the validation cohort. An earlier analysis of approximately 540 of the donors showed that most TCR beta V segments appeared in productive rearrangements either about 90% or about 30% of the time, which broadly matched IMGT annotations. In a later genetic analysis, fewer N-insertions in productive TCRs were reported among donors in an Asian-associated ancestry cluster than the roughly 640-donor mean. A further reported finding was that TCR beta sequences accurately predicted the HLA-A and HLA-B alleles for most subjects in the first cohort. Only TCR beta chains were sequenced in this cohort, and the absence of alpha or paired-chain data limited detectable features. Strong co-occurrence of HLA alleles, especially DR and DQ, made assigning TCR associations to individual alleles difficult. A later analysis associated 15,000 or so TCR beta sequences with specific HLA alleles at a false discovery rate of 0.05. About 15 rarely observed V segments, including chromosome 9 orphons, were excluded from the earlier analysis of about 500 of the donors because counts were too low. V-gene and J-gene trimming of TCR beta chains was associated with a missense DCLRE1C variant in a later genetic analysis, and the association was replicated in an independent cohort. A later analysis reported that several top co-occurrence clusters appeared linked to parvovirus B19, influenza, CMV and Epstein-Barr virus. Most TCR sequences were observed very rarely across donors, whereas some public TCRs were present in many individuals. According to the authors, the approach could potentially be generalized to other disease states and immunological phenotypes. For the cohort, immune exposure information was limited to CMV serostatus. A cluster of highly shared sequence variants was judged likely to be a technical artifact of the sequencing pipeline. HLA typing was unavailable for some donors at each locus, so association tests used only the typed subset. In a later analysis, the rate of TCR association differed among HLA loci, with DRB1 alleles having the most associated TCRs and HLA-C alleles having the fewest. Presence/absence analyses assumed roughly uniform sequencing depth across donors, an assumption that may not hold. A later analysis found that most CMV-associated TCR beta chains appeared HLA-restricted, with HLA associations seemingly driven largely by CMV exposure. The study listed 150 to 200 TCR beta chains as associated with cytomegalovirus. Linkage disequilibrium might explain the correlated functional status among segregating V segments, but an unknown experimental factor could not be ruled out. In vitro tests confirmed that a few of the cytomegalovirus-associated TCR beta chains recognize cytomegalovirus antigens.

The cohort comprised around 690 healthy bone marrow donors. All cohort members were sampled while nominally healthy, although unrecorded immune exposures were likely present. The donor was CMV seropositive and was included in the group of almost 300 seropositive cohort members. A peripheral blood sample was provided by each donor, and peripheral blood mononuclear cells were used for TCR beta sequencing. The Qiagen DNeasy Blood Extraction Kit was used to extract genomic DNA from the blood cell samples. A remark on this clone: The antigen it binds to is not known. No base quality information exists; no much larger clone differs at one position.

Libraries were prepared through the immunoSEQ multiplex PCR assay. The multiplex PCR relied on a mix of 60 forward primers for TCR Vbeta segments and 13 reverse primers for TCR Jbeta segments. Amplification of the CDR3 region of rearranged TCR beta genes was performed with a multiplex PCR assay on genomic DNA. The Illumina HiSeq System was used to sequence the amplified TCR beta libraries as 87-base-pair reads. Per the source publication's procedure: A later analysis tallied tens of millions of unique TCR beta chains across the approximately 670 repertoires, and some 10 million of those chains were shared by two or more donors. A nearest-neighbor algorithm error-corrected the raw reads and collapsed the reads into unique sequences, merging closely related sequences to remove PCR and sequencing errors. Alignment of CDR3 sequences to IMGT reference sequences was used to assign V, D and J gene segments. For a sequence to be retained, a match of at least six nucleotides to both a V gene segment and a J gene segment was required. Rearrangements were called productive when the CDR3 lacked stop codons and stayed in frame with V and J; all others were non-productive. Following IMGT convention, CDR3 was defined as the stretch from the second conserved V-encoded cysteine to the conserved J-encoded phenylalanine. The earlier analysis of around 640 of the donors excluded sequences that lacked an unambiguous match to a single V gene segment. In an earlier analysis of 587 of the donors, a V segment was called functional when productive rearrangements were above 56.7%, and segregating when the standard deviation between donors exceeded 5%. A statistical classification framework was built to diagnose cytomegalovirus status from the catalog of TCR beta chain sequences. In a later analysis, V and J genes were assigned by comparing TCR nucleotide sequences against IMGT/GENE-DB human TR gene sequences. In a later analysis, CDR3 sequences and most-parsimonious VDJ recombination scenarios were assigned using the TCRdist pipeline. In a later analysis, each TCR beta chain was defined by its CDR3 amino acid sequence together with its V-gene family, and reads lacking a unique V-gene family were excluded. A later analysis removed several hundred highly shared, low-generation-probability nucleotide sequences to deal with suspected cross-contamination and a sequencing artifact. A later analysis calculated a clonal expansion index for each public chain from normalized within-repertoire ranks of inferred template counts. A later analysis computed generation probabilities with a VDJ recombination model fitted to out-of-frame rearrangements, and checked the results against IGoR. Hypergeometric tests were used in a later analysis to score TCR-TCR, TCR-HLA and TCR-CMV co-occurrence, with a repertoire-size bias correction applied to the TCR pairs. To estimate false discovery rates, a later analysis permuted the HLA or CMV assignments 20 times. In a later analysis, co-occurring TCRs were grouped using DBSCAN, and TCRdist sequence similarity was added for clustering within HLA-allele-positive subsets. For co-occurrence clustering, repertoires with fewer than 30,000 or more than 120,000 public chains were excluded, along with a handful of repertoires with anomalous nucleotide sharing. As stored in TCRdb, this immuneACCESS dataset retains in-frame rearrangements with V and J assigned. A fraction of the clones does not appear; measured against another copy, unresolved V genes explain less than half of the discrepancy, and the remainder lacks a known reason. V and J calls and clone size come straight from that table; D and trimming were deduced from the DNA. The sample table records under 150,000 clones; 75% to 80% of these occur just once. The ten most abundant clones make up around 6.6% of the sample.

This clonotype was obtained from a woman aged 40 to 55 in good health and CMV-seropositive. Specimen: PBMCs.

At the DNA level, the sequence is TGTGCCAGCAGCCAAGGGCCCCGGACAGTTGGCACTGAAGCTTTCTTT. It encodes CASSQGPRTVGTEAFF. The chain employs TRBV14 and TRBJ1-1, and perhaps TRBD1 as D gene, on 6 matching bases. The CDR3 runs 16 residues from the cysteine to the phenylalanine. The CDR3 DNA has 48 bases and is translated from base 1. The germline V gene specifies SGHDN as CDR1 and FVKESK as CDR2. V drops 1 base and J drops 4 bases, leaving 16 bases in between.